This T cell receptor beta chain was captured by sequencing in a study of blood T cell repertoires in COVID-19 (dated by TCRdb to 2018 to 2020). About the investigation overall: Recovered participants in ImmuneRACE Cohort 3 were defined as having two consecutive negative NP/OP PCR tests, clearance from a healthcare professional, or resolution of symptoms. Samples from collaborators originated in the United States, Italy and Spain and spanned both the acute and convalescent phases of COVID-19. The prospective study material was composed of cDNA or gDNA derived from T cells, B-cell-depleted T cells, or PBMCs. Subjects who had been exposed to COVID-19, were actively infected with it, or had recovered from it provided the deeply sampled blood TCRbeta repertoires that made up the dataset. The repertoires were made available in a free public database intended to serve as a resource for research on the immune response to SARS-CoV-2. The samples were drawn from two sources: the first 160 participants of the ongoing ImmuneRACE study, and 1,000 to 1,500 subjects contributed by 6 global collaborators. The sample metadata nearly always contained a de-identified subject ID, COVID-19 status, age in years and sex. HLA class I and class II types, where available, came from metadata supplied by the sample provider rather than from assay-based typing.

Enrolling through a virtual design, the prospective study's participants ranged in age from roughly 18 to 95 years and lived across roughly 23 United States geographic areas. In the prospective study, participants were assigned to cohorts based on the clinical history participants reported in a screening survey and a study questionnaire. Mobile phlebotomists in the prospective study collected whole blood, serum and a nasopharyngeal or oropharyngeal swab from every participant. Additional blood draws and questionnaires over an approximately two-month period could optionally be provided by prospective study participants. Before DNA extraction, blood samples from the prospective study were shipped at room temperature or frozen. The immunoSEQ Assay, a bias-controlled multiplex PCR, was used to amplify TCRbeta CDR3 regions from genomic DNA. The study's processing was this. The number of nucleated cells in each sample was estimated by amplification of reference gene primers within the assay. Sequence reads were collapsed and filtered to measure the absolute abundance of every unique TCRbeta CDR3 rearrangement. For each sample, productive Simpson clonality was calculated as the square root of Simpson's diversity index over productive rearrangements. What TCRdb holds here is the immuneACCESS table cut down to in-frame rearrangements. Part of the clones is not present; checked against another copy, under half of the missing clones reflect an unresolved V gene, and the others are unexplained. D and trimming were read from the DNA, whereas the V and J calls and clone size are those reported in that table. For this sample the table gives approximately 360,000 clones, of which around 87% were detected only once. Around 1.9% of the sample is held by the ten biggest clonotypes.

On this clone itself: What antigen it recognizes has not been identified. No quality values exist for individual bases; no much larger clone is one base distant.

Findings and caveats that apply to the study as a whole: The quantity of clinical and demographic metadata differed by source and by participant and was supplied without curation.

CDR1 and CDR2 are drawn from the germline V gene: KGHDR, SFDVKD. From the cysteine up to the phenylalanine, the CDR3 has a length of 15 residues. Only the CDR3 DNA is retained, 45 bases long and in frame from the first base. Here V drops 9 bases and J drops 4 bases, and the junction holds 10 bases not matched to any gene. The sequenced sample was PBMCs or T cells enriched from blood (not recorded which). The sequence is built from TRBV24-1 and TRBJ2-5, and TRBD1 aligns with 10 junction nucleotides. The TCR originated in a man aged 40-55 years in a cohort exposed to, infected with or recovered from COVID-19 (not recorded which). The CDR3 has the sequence CATGVGTGDSETQYF. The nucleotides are TGTGCCACCGGGGTAGGGACAGGGGATTCAGAGACCCAGTACTTC.